One and the same sample provided the 19 T cell receptor beta chains below, sequenced in a study of blood T cell repertoires in COVID-19. Using immunoSEQ multiplex PCR, the repertoire was profiled, and TCRdb retains in-frame clones only, with some absent. Among roughly 40,000 clones listed, roughly 92% were seen once. The sequenced sample consisted of peripheral blood. The receptors come from a man between 45 and 60 years old with COVID-19, enrolled during active disease.

The genes are TRBV7-6 and TRBJ2-1; TRBD2 aligns across 8 bases. Germline CDR1 SGHVS, CDR2 FNYEAQ. The J segment lost 9 bases and the V segment lost 11 bases, leaving 12 bases of the junction unmatched. The CDR3 has 13 amino acids. The CDR3 is CACSSGDIFEQFF. The DNA for the CDR3 is TGTGCCTGTAGTAGCGGGGACATTTTTGAGCAGTTCTTC.

The chain combines TRBV30 with TRBJ2-5; no reliable D call. V lost 2 bases, J lost 4 bases, and 8 bases lay in between. The CDR3 loop spans 12 amino acids. Germline V gene data show CDR1 as GTSNPN and CDR2 as SVGIG (reference sequence). CDR3 bases: TGTGCCTGGAGTCTAACGGGAGAGACCCAGTACTTC. As protein: CAWSLTGETQYF.

The chain couples TRBV21-1 to TRBJ2-3; TRBD2 is the table's D call, not checked against the DNA. TRBV21-1 is a known pseudogene. The CDR3 contains 15 residues. CDR3 residues: CASSKWTSGTDTQYF. CDR3 in DNA: TGTGCCAGCAGCAAATGGACTAGCGGCACGGATACGCAGTATTTT.

This clone showed up just once. This sequence joins TRBV30 and TRBJ1-4; 8 bases are a match to TRBD1. Trimming at V came to 7 bases and at J to 8 bases, leaving 18 bases not matched to a gene. The CDR3 sequence is 16 residues long. Germline V gene data show CDR1 as GTSNPN and CDR2 as SVGIG (reference sequence). The CDR3 sequence is CASTPSRQGPGEKLFF. The CDR3, as DNA: TGTGCCTCTACTCCATCTAGACAGGGGCCGGGGGAAAAACTGTTTTTT.

This chain connects TRBV6-5 to TRBJ1-1; 7 bases fit TRBD1. The CDR3 contains 11 residues. Looked up from germline, CDR1 is MNHEY and CDR2 is SVGAGI. V lost 6 bases and J lost 6; bases outside the gene matches: 1. Written as DNA, the CDR3 is TGTGCCAGCAGCCAGGGGGCTGAAGCTTTCTTT. Protein product: CASSQGAEAFF.

This chain joins TRBV5-6 and TRBJ1-1; D gene uncertain. CDR3 length: 15 amino acids. V gave up 0 bases and J gave up 0 bases, with 9 bases separating them. CDR1 is SGHDT and CDR2 is YYEEEE in the germline V gene. The CDR3, as DNA: TGTGCCAGCAGCTTGGGCGCGGCATTGAACACTGAAGCTTTCTTT. Its translation is CASSLGAALNTEAFF.

The chain joins TRBV29-1 to TRBJ2-3, with TRBD1 matching 9 bases. CDR1 and CDR2 from the germline V gene are SQVTM and ANQGSEA. The V and J ends lost 7 bases and 4 bases, in that order; junction bases with no gene match: 6. The CDR3 sequence is 13 residues long. The CDR3 DNA sequence: TGCAGCGCTGGGACAGGGAATCCAGATACGCAGTATTTT. This codes for CSAGTGNPDTQYF.

The V call is TRBV28, the J call TRBJ1-6; the D gene is possibly TRBD1 (5 bases). The CDR3 covers 14 residues. Germline CDR1 and CDR2: MDHEN and SYDVKM. V lost 5 bases and J lost 11, with 16 bases in between. CDR3 DNA sequence: TGTGCCAGCAGTCCCGGGACTCTTAGGGCACCCCTCCACTTT. It specifies CASSPGTLRAPLHF.

This clone was counted a single time. This chain uses TRBV6-5 with TRBJ1-5, with D possibly being TRBD1 (5 bases). The CDR3 is 15 amino acids. V gave up 0 bases and J gave up 5 bases, with 11 bases separating them. From germline, CDR1 is MNHEY and CDR2 SVGAGI. Here the CDR3 DNA reads TGTGCCAGCAGTTACTCGGCAGGAGGGGATCAGCCCCAGCATTTT. Translated: CASSYSAGGDQPQHF.

The CDR3 DNA reads as TGTGCCAGCAGTGCAGGAAACTATGGCTACACCTTC. This codes for CASSAGNYGYTF. The chain carries TRBV2 and TRBJ1-2; D gene uncertain. V shed 4 bases and J shed 2 bases, with 5 bases lying between them. The CDR3 extends over 12 amino acids. Germline V gives CDR1 SNHLY, CDR2 FYNNEI.

V usage is TRBV19 and J usage is TRBJ1-2; 12 nucleotides match TRBD1. After removal of 5 bases from V and 4 bases from J, the junction contained 14 bases not matched to a gene. CDR1 and CDR2 from the germline V gene are LNHDA and SQIVND (reference sequence). The CDR3 is made up of 18 amino acids. As DNA, the CDR3 is TGTGCCAGTAGTGTCTCGCCGGGACAGGGGGCCCCATTCTATGGCTACACCTTC. The encoded protein is CASSVSPGQGAPFYGYTF. Drawing the rest from reference TRBV19 and TRBJ1-2, the complete variable domain is DGGITQSPKYLFRKEGQNVTLSCEQNLNHDAMYWYRQDPGQGLRLIYYSQIVNDFQKGDIAEGYSVSREKKESFPLTVTSAQKNPTAFYLCASSVSPGQGAPFYGYTFGSGTRLTVV.

This chain uses TRBV7-8 with TRBJ1-2; tentative D call: TRBD1 (6 bases). The V end was cut by 2 bases, the J end by 3 bases, with 13 bases between. Germline CDR1 is SGHVS and CDR2 is FQNEAQ. This CDR3 comprises 15 residues. The CDR3 protein is CASSLWQGLDYGYTF. The CDR3 region has the DNA TGTGCCAGCAGCTTATGGCAGGGGTTAGACTATGGCTACACCTTC.

V is TRBV3-1 (or the pseudogene TRBV3-2) and J is TRBJ2-7, with TRBD1 identical over 8 bases. V lost 4 bases and J lost 5; bases outside the gene matches: 7. The CDR3 is made up of 14 amino acids. Germline loops: CDR1 LGHDT, CDR2 YNNKEL (reference sequence). CDR3 DNA: TGTGCCAGCAGCCCGGCAGGACAGGGCCACGAGCAGTACTTC. Translating gives CASSPAGQGHEQYF.

This sequence joins TRBV24-1 and TRBJ2-7, with D possibly being TRBD1 (6 bases). Trimming took off 1 base at V and 2 bases at J, with 14 bases between the two ends. Germline V CDR1 and CDR2: KGHDR, SFDVKD. This CDR3 is 16 amino acids long. CDR3 amino acids: CATSDLIPRQAYEQYF. CDR3 in DNA: TGTGCCACCAGTGATTTAATCCCCCGACAGGCCTACGAGCAGTACTTC.

The CDR3 sequence: CSASPDRGQPQHF. The CDR3 bases are TGCAGTGCTAGTCCGGACAGAGGCCAGCCCCAGCATTTT. This chain links TRBV20-1 with TRBJ1-5, with a possible D match to TRBD1 (6 bases). The germline V gene has CDR1 DFQATT and CDR2 SNEGSKA (reference sequence). With 3 bases removed from V and 7 bases from J, the gap between germline ends came to 13 bases. The length of the CDR3 is 13 residues.

The J gene is TRBJ2-7, the V gene TRBV2; 9 bases agree with TRBD1. The CDR3 is 13 residues long. In germline, CDR1 is SNHLY, CDR2 FYNNEI. The V segment lost 7 bases and the J segment 3 bases; nucleotides outside the gene matches: 4. The CDR3 bases are TGTGCCAGCACTAAGACAGGGGGCTACGAGCAGTACTTC. Translated, it gives CASTKTGGYEQYF.

The CDR3, as DNA: TGTGCCAGCAGCCCCTACGAAGCCTACGAGCAGTACTTC. It specifies CASSPYEAYEQYF. This chain connects TRBV4-2 to TRBJ2-7; no clear D. The ends were cut back, 4 bases at V and 2 bases at J, with 9 bases in the middle. This CDR3 is built from 13 residues. Looked up from germline, CDR1 is LGHNA and CDR2 is YNFKEQ.

CDR3 nucleotides: TGTGCCAGCTCACCAGGACAGCCATCTAACTATGGCTACACCTTC. Protein sequence: CASSPGQPSNYGYTF. This chain joins TRBV18 and TRBJ1-2; D perhaps matches TRBD1 (6 bases). The CDR3 is made up of 15 amino acids. V was trimmed by 2 bases and J by 0 bases, leaving 10 bases between them. Germline V gene data show CDR1 as KGHSH and CDR2 as LQKENI.

CDR3 protein: CASSLGAGTGETQYF. For the CDR3, the DNA is TGTGCCAGCAGTTTAGGAGCCGGGACAGGAGAGACCCAGTACTTC. This chain connects TRBV27 to TRBJ2-5; the match to TRBD1 covers 8 bases. The CDR3 totals 15 residues. V lost 2 bases and J lost 4; bases outside the gene matches: 6. In germline, CDR1 is MNHEY, CDR2 SMNVEV (reference sequence).